The 13 T cell receptor beta chains in this list originate from one sample, sequenced in a study of blood T cells in healthy people across ages. Combining a sample-barcoded 5' primer with a J-beta primer mix, a second PCR ran for roughly 7 to 12 cycles. Each CDR3 protein gets one entry after TCRdb re-called the 5' RACE reads with MiXCR. This sample has roughly 800,000 distinct CDR3 sequences, with about three fifths found just once. The sample was blood. These receptors were taken from a man aged 25 to 45 in good health.

The V gene is TRBV10-3, the J gene TRBJ1-6; 9 nucleotides agree with TRBD1. V was clipped by 3 bases and J by 9 bases; unmatched bases: 9. This CDR3 is 16 amino acids long. Germline V gene sequence: CDR1 ENHRY, CDR2 SYGVKD. CDR3 DNA: TGTGCCATCAGTGATACCACAGGGGGCTTGGGTTCACCCCTCCACTTT. Amino acid sequence: CAISDTTGGLGSPLHF.

The chain has TRBV15 and TRBJ1-5, with no clear D. Trimming took off 5 bases at V and 5 bases at J, with 10 bases between the two ends. The CDR3 spans 13 residues. Germline V gene sequence: CDR1 LNHNV, CDR2 YYDKDF (reference sequence). CDR3 amino acids: CATSLWGDQPQHF. The CDR3 DNA reads TGTGCCACCAGCTTATGGGGTGATCAGCCCCAGCATTTT.

The genes are TRBV5-1 and TRBJ2-1, with D tentatively TRBD1 (5 bases). Germline values: CDR1 SGHRS, CDR2 YFSETQ. The V end lost 5 bases, the J end lost 9 bases, and 15 bases lay between the germline ends. The CDR3 contains 13 residues. In nucleotides, the CDR3 is TGCGCCAGCAGTTCCTCAGGGTTAGCTGAGCAGTTCTTC. Its protein product is CASSSSGLAEQFF. The full variable domain, its missing parts supplied by reference TRBV5-1 and TRBJ2-1, is KAGVTQTPRYLIKTRGQQVTLSCSPISGHRSVSWYQQTPGQGLQFLFEYFSETQRNKGNFPGRFSGRQFSNSRSEMNVSTLELGDSALYLCASSSSGLAEQFFGPGTRLTVL.

This clonotype was recorded a few times. The rearrangement links TRBV6-2 or TRBV6-3 to TRBJ2-1; 10 bases are a match to TRBD2. Per the germline V gene, CDR1 is MNHEY and CDR2 is SVGEGT. V shed 4 bases, J shed 0 bases, and the junction held 6 bases outside the gene matches. The CDR3 consists of 17 residues. Here the CDR3 DNA reads TGTGCCAGCAGTTCCCGGACTAGCGGACACTCCTACAATGAGCAGTTCTTC. This codes for CASSSRTSGHSYNEQFF.

The gene calls are TRBV20-1 and TRBJ2-7, with 8 bases matching TRBD1. Germline CDR1 and CDR2: DFQATT and SNEGSKA (reference sequence). This CDR3 contains 13 residues. The trim removed 3 bases at V and 3 bases at J, leaving 4 bases unmatched. The CDR3 bases are TGCAGTGCTAGGGGACAGGCCAACTACGAGCAGTACTTC. Encoded protein: CSARGQANYEQYF.

In this sample, this clonotype turned up many times. This chain joins TRBV27 and TRBJ2-7, with 7 nucleotides matching TRBD2. The CDR3 consists of 14 residues. V was clipped by 4 bases and J by 7 bases; unmatched bases: 10. Germline V lookup: CDR1 MNHEY, CDR2 SMNVEV (reference sequence). The CDR3, as DNA: TGTGCCAGCAGTTCCGGCGGGGGTCCTAGGGAGCAGTACTTC. It specifies CASSSGGGPREQYF.

The chain recombines TRBV5-1 with TRBJ1-1; D might be TRBD1 (6 bases). Germline CDR1 reads SGHRS; CDR2 reads YFSETQ. This CDR3 is 15 amino acids long. Trimming took off 2 bases at V and 2 bases at J, with 13 bases between the two ends. CDR3 region: CASSLLLQGNTEAFF. Here the CDR3 DNA reads TGCGCCAGCAGCTTACTACTACAGGGAAACACTGAAGCTTTCTTT.

The V call is TRBV29-1, the J call TRBJ2-1; TRBD2 matches 7 bases. With 6 bases clipped from V and 0 bases from J, the junction kept 11 bases outside the gene matches. From germline, CDR1 is SQVTM and CDR2 ANQGSEA. This CDR3 is 16 amino acids long. This CDR3 reads CSVSGTITFSYNEQFF. CDR3 in DNA: TGCAGCGTGTCCGGGACTATTACTTTCTCCTACAATGAGCAGTTCTTC.

CDR3 DNA: TGCAGTGCTAGAGGAAGGGACTGGGACAATGAGCAGTTCTTC. Its protein product is CSARGRDWDNEQFF. The genes are TRBV20-1 and TRBJ2-1, with a weak D call TRBD2 (6 bases). Trimming removed 1 base from V and 5 bases from J, with 12 bases in between. CDR1 and CDR2 from the germline V gene are DFQATT and SNEGSKA (reference sequence). CDR3 size: 14 residues.

The V gene is TRBV12-3 or TRBV12-4, the J gene TRBJ2-2; D call uncertain. V was clipped by 7 bases and J by 4 bases, with 4 bases between them. CDR3 length: 11 amino acids. CDR3 loop: CASTGTGELFF. The CDR3 coding sequence is TGTGCCAGCACCGGCACCGGGGAGCTGTTTTTT.

The chain carries TRBV5-1 and TRBJ2-5, with a tentative D call TRBD2 (6 bases). This CDR3 region has 13 residues. The V end was cut by 4 bases, the J end by 4 bases, with 11 bases between. Germline V lookup: CDR1 SGHRS, CDR2 YFSETQ. CDR3 nucleotide sequence: TGCGCCAGCAGCGCCGGGGGAGGAGAGACCCAGTACTTC. Its translation is CASSAGGGETQYF. Filled out from reference TRBV5-1 and TRBJ2-5, the complete variable domain reads KAGVTQTPRYLIKTRGQQVTLSCSPISGHRSVSWYQQTPGQGLQFLFEYFSETQRNKGNFPGRFSGRQFSNSRSEMNVSTLELGDSALYLCASSAGGGETQYFGPGTRLLVL.

J is TRBJ2-3 and V is TRBV5-1; 10 bases align to TRBD2. Germline V gene lookup returns CDR1 SGHRS and CDR2 YFSETQ. V trimming: 2 bases; J trimming: 0 bases; junction bases outside the gene matches: 15. The CDR3 covers 20 residues. The CDR3 here is CASSFPAQRTSGASTDTQYF. CDR3 nucleotides: TGCGCCAGCAGCTTTCCCGCCCAACGGACTAGCGGAGCGAGCACAGATACGCAGTATTTT.

This clonotype was observed at least ten times. A read error may be the cause here, since a much bigger clone is one base away. In DNA form, the CDR3 reads TGTGCCAGCAGCGCTGGGGGCGGGGCCTACGAGCAGTACTTC. Amino acid sequence: CASSAGGGAYEQYF. V gene TRBV7-2 combines with J gene TRBJ2-7; the D call may be TRBD1 or TRBD2 (6 bases each). The CDR3 totals 14 residues. Germline V gene data show CDR1 as SGHTA and CDR2 as FQGNSA. V lost 5 bases and J lost 2, with 13 bases in between.